This entry describes one T cell receptor beta chain. The antigen remains unidentified. The sample comes from a study of cytomegalovirus exposure and HLA in healthy donors. Healthy bone marrow donors supplied every sample. In the PCR, 60 Vbeta and 13 Jbeta primers were used. As processed by the authors: Later analysis identified approximately 88 million unique TCR beta chains, about 11 million shared. Measured with immunoSEQ multiplex PCR; TCRdb has only the in-frame clones, and not every one. Clone size and V and J calls were adopted from that table, with D and trimming inferred from the DNA. The sample lists 200,000 to 250,000 clones, 70% to 85% occurring once. V lost 8 bases, J lost 9 bases, and 20 bases lay in between. Looked up from germline, CDR1 is LNHDA and CDR2 is SQIVND (reference sequence). This CDR3 is built from 13 residues. Study observations and caveats: Associated with HLA alleles at 0.05 false discovery rate in a later analysis were over 15,000 TCR beta sequences. A list of roughly 180 TCR beta chains associated with cytomegalovirus was given.

The sample consisted of PBMCs. The TCR originated in a woman in her 40s in good health and CMV-seronegative. The chain is built from TRBV19 and TRBJ2-7; weak D call: TRBD2 (5 bases). CDR3 sequence: CASGNHGDGVQYF. CDR3 DNA: TGTGCCAGTGGAAACCACGGAGACGGGGTGCAGTACTTC.